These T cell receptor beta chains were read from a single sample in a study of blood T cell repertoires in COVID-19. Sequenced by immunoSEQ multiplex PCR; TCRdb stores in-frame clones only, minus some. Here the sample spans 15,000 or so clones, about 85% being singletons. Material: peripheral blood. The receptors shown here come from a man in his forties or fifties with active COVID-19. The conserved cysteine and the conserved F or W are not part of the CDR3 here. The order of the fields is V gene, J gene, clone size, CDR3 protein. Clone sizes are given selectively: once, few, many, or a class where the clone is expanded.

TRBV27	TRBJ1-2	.	ASRAPTGTGYT
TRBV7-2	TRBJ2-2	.	ASSYTGPGELF
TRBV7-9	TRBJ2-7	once	ASSQLALFGEQY
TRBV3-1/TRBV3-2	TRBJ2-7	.	ASSQGTGDISYEQY
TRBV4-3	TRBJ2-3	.	ASSQPRPGAQY
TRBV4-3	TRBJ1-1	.	ASSHRVGTEAF
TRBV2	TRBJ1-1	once	ASKIHRGTEAF
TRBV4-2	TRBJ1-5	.	ASSQEPQANQPQH
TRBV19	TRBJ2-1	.	ASSIVVSGQGFYNEQF
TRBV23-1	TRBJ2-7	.	ASSVVILYEQY
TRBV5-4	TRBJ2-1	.	ASSPPPTSGSNEQF
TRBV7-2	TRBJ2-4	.	ASSSNRGRGGENIQY
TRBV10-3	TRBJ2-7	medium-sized	AISESWEASEQY
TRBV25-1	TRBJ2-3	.	ASSEWAGGPTDTQY
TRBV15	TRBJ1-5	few	ATSRDQLGGGNQPQH
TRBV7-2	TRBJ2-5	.	ASSTGDTGGTQY
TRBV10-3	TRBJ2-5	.	AIRGGLVGQETQY
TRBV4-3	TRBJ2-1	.	ASSQDYASPVAFLF
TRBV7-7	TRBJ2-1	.	ASSSGLAAYNEQF
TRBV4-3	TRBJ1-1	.	ASSQDGGRGPF
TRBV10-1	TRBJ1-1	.	ASSAGQTNTEAF
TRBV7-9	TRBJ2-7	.	ASSFGTVSYEQY
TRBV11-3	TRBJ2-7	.	ASSLRDYEQY
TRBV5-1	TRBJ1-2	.	ASSLTTSNAGYT
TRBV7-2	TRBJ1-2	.	ASSPWTGGNYGYT
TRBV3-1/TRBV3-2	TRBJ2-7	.	ASSQASGRAGEQY
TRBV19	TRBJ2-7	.	ATSRTASYEQY
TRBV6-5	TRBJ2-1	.	ASSWGQGNYNEQF
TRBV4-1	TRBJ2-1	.	ASSQDLSGRGYNEQF
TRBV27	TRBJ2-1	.	ASTADKIRNEQF
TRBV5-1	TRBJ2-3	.	ASSPGLGGEGDTQY
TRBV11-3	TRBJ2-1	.	ASSFTGTSGRDEQF
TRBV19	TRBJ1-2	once	ATAGWTGGLSTYT
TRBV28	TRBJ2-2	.	ASGRGTDTGELF
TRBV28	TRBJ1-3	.	ASSPITGYSGNTIY
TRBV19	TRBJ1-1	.	ASSQGKNTEAF
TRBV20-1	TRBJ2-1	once	SARGGNEQF
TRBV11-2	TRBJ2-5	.	ASSITRTGRETQY
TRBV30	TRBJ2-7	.	AWSELLGLGYEQY
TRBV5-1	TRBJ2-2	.	ASSLEGGGELF